This entry is about one T cell receptor (beta chain). Its target is not known. This sample is drawn from a study of shared clonotypes between healthy human individuals. Findings of the study overall: Naive subsets, compared against memory subsets, generally had larger estimated richness values.

Germline V gene sequence: CDR1 SGHRS, CDR2 YFSETQ. With V trimmed by 5 bases and J by 5 bases, 7 bases remained unmatched. The CDR3 has 14 residues. It was around 220 ng DNA, approximately 30,000 T cell genomes, that sorted-subset replicate PCRs used. Method: immunoSEQ multiplex PCR; TCRdb's copy keeps in-frame clones and lacks some. The table includes over a million clones, 70% to 80% detected once. V and J are TRBV5-1 and TRBJ2-7; 10 bases are shared with TRBD1. Sequencing was performed on memory CD4+ T cells from PBMCs. As to subset: CD45RA-negative fraction. This TCR was sampled from a man between 18 and 29 years old in good health. Some clones in this sample may be carry-over from other donors' samples. CDR3 nucleotide sequence: TGCGCCAGCAGTCGTAGACAGGGGGCAAACGAGCAGTACTTC. This encodes CASSRRQGANEQYF. The full variable domain, with the rest looked up from reference TRBV5-1 and TRBJ2-7, is KAGVTQTPRYLIKTRGQQVTLSCSPISGHRSVSWYQQTPGQGLQFLFEYFSETQRNKGNFPGRFSGRQFSNSRSEMNVSTLELGDSALYLCASSRRQGANEQYFGPGTRLTVT.